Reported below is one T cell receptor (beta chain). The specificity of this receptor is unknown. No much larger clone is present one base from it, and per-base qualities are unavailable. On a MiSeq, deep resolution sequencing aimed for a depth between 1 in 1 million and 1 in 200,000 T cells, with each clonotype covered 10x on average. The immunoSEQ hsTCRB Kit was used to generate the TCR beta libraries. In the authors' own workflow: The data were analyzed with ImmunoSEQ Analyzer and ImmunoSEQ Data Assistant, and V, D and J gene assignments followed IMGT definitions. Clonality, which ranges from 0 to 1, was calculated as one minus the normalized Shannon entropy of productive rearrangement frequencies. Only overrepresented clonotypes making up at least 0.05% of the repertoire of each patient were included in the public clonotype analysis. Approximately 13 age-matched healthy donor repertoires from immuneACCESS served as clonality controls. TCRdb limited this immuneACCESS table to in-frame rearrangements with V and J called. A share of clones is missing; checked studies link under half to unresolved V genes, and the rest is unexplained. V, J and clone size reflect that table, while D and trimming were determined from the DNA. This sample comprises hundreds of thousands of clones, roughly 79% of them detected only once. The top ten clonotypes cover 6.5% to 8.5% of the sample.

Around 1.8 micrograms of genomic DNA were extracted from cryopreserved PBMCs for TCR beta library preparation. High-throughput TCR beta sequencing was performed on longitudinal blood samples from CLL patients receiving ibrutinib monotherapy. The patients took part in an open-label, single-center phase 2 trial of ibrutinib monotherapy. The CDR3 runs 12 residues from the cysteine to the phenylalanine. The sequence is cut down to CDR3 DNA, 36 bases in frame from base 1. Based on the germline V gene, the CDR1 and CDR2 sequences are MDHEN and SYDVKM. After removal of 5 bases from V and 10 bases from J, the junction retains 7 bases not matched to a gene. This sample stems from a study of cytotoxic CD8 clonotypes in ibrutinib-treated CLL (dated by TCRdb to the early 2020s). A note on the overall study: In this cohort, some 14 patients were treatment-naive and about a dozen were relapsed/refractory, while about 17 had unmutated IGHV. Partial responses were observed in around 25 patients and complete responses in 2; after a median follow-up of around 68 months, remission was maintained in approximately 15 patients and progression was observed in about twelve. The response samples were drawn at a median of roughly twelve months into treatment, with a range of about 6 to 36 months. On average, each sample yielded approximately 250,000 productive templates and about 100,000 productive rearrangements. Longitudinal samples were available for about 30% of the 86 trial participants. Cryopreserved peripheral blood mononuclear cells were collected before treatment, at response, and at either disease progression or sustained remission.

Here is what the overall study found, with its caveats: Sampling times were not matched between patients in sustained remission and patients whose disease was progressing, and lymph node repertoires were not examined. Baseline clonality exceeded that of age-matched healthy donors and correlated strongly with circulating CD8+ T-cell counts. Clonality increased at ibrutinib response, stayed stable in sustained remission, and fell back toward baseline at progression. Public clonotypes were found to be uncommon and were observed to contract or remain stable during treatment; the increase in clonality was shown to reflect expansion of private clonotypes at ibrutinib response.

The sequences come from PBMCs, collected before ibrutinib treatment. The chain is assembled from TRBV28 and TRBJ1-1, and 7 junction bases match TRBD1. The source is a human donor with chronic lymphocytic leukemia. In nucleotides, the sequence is TGTGCCAGCAGTATCCTTCCAGGGGGAGCTTTCTTT. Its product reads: CASSILPGGAFF. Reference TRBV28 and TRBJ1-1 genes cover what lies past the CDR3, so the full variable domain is DVKVTQSSRYLVKRTGEKVFLECVQDMDHENMFWYRQDPGLGLRLIYFSYDVKMKEKGDIPEGYSVSREKKERFSLILESASTNQTSMYLCASSILPGGAFFGQGTRLTVV.